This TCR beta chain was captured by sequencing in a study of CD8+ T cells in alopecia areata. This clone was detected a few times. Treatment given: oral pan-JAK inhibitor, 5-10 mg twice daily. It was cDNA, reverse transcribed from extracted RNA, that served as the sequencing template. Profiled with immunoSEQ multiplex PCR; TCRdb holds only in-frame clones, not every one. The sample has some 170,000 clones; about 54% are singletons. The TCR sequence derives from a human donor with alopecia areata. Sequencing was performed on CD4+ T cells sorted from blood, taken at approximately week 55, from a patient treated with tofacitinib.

CDR3 region: CATSRPSGVGAYEQYF. The CDR3 DNA reads TGTGCCACCAGCAGACCAAGCGGGGTGGGAGCCTACGAGCAGTACTTC. The genes are TRBV15 and TRBJ2-7; 7 nucleotides agree with TRBD2. The CDR3 has 16 amino acids. The germline V gene has CDR1 LNHNV and CDR2 YYDKDF (reference sequence). The V segment lost 2 bases and the J segment 2 bases; nucleotides outside the gene matches: 9.